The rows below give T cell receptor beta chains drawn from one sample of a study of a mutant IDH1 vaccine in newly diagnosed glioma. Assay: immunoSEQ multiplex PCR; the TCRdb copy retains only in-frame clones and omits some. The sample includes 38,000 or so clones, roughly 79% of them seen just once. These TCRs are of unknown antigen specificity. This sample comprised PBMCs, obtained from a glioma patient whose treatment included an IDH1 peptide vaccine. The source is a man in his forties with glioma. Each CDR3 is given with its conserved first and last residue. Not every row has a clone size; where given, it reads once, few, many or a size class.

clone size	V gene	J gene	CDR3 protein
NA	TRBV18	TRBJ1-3	CASCALGGNTIYF
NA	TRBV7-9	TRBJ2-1	CASSLVRGAGSYSYNEQFF
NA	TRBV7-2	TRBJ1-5	CASSEQGSQPQHF
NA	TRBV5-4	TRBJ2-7	CASSPTGGSGYEQYF
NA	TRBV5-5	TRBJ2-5	CASSLEGQGEETQYF
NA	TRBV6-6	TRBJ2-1	CASTTTTSGSYNEQFF
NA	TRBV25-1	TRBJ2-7	CATQTFGSYEQYF
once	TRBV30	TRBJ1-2	CAWSMDNSGYTF
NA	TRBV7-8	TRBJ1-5	CASSGGWGDQPQHF
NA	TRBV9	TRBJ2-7	CASSVGPGYEQYF
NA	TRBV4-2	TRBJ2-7	CASSQDGAGGKYF
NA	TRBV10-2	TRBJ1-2	CASSEFSRGSFGYTF
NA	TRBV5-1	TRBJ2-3	CASSFGTHSTDTQYF
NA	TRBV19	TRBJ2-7	CASSLLAGAVEQYF
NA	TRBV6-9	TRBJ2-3	CASSSRRGTDTQYF
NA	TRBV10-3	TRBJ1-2	CAISVSPNYGYTF
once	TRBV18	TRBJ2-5	CASSLRTQETQYF
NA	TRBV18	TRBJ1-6	CASSQEGIGSPLHF
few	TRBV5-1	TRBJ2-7	CASSLEGRVVYEQYF
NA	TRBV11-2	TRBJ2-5	CASSLWGSGETQYF
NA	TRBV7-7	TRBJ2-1	CASSPRRLAGRLYNEQFF
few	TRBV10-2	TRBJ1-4	CASSETRTGNNEKLFF
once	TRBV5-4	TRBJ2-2	CASSTATSRGAGELFF
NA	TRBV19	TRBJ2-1	CASSMWQFSNEQFF
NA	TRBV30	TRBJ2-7	CAWSGPKPYF
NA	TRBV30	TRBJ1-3	CAWGKLDGSSGNTIYF
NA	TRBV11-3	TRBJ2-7	CASSPTSGYEQYF
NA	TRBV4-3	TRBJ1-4	CASSQDGVDLNEKLFF
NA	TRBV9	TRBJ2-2	CASSVYANTGELFF
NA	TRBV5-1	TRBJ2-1	CASSLLQGSNNEQFF
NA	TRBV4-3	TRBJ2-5	CASSQGLRWGETQYF